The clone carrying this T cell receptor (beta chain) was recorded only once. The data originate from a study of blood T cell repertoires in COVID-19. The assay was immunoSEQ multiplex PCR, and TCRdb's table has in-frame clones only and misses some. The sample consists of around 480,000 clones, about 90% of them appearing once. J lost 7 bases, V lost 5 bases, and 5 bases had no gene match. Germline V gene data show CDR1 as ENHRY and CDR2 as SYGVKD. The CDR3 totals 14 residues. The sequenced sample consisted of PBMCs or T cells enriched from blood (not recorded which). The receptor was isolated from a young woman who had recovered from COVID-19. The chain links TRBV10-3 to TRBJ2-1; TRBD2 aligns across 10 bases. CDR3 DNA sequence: TGTGCCATCAGTTCCAGCGGGGGGGAAAATGAGCAGTTCTTC. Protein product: CAISSSGGENEQFF.